This T cell receptor (beta chain) was sequenced during a study of brain T cells in children with intractable seizures. Study results and limitations: Clones missing pre-surgery may reflect undersampling of that blood sample.

Indicated time point: blood from clinic visit 5 months post-surgery; TSC patient then seizure free. The sequenced cases were selected for having the highest brain T cell transcript signatures. Concerning this clone: Its matching antigen is unknown.

The method was immunoSEQ multiplex PCR; TCRdb's version includes in-frame clones alone and lacks a portion of them. The sample consists of about 320,000 clones, 93% of them appearing once. V was trimmed by 6 bases and J by 6 bases, leaving 12 bases between them. CDR3 length: 13 residues. Germline V gene sequence: CDR1 SEHNR, CDR2 FQNEAQ (reference sequence). This sequence was found in a boy in the first two years of life with tuberous sclerosis and intractable seizures. The chain couples TRBV7-9 to TRBJ2-1, with D unresolved. The specimen was peripheral blood, collected 4 to 5 months after surgery. The CDR3 loop is CASRTGPGNEQFF. CDR3 bases: TGTGCCAGCAGGACCGGGCCAGGCAATGAGCAGTTCTTC.